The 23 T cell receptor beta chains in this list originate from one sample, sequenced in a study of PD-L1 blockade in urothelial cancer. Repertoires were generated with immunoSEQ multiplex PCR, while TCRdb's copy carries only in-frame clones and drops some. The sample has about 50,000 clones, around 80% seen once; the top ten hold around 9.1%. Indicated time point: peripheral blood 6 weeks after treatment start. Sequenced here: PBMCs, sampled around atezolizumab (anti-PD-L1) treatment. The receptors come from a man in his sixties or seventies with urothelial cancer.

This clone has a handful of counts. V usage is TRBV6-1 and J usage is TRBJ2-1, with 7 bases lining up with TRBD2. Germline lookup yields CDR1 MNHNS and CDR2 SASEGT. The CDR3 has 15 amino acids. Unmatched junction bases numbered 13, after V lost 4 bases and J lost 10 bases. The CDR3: CASSVGASGDSEQFF. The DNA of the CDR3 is TGTGCCAGCAGTGTCGGGGCTAGCGGAGATAGCGAGCAGTTCTTC.

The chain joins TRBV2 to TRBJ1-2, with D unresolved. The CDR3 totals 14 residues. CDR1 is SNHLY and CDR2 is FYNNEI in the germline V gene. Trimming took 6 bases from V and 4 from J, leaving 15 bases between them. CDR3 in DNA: TGTGCCAGCAGAAGGAGCGGCTTAATCTATGGCTACACCTTC. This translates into CASRRSGLIYGYTF.

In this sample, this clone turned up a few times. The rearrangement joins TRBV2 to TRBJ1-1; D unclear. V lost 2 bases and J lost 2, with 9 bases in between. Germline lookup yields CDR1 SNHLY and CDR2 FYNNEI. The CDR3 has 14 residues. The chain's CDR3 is CASSESGYNTEAFF. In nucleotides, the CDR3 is TGTGCCAGCAGTGAATCGGGTTATAACACTGAAGCTTTCTTT.

CDR3 in amino acids: CASNGGQAQETQYF. In DNA, the CDR3 is TGTGCCAGTAACGGGGGACAGGCACAAGAGACCCAGTACTTC. V is TRBV19 and J is TRBJ2-5; 8 nucleotides match TRBD1. From germline, CDR1 is LNHDA and CDR2 SQIVND (reference sequence). V gave up 7 bases and J gave up 2 bases; unmatched junction bases: 6. This CDR3 has 14 residues.

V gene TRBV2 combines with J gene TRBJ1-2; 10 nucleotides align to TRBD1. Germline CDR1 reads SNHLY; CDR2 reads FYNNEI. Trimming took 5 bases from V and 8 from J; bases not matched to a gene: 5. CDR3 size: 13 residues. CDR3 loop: CASSLGQGRGYTF. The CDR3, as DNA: TGTGCCAGCAGTTTGGGACAGGGGCGCGGCTACACCTTC.

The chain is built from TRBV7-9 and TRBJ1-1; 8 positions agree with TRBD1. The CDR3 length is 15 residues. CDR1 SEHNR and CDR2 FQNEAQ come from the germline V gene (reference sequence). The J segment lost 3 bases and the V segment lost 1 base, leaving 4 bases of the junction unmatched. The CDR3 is CASSLETGGHTEAFF. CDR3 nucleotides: TGTGCCAGCAGCTTAGAAACAGGGGGACACACTGAAGCTTTCTTT.

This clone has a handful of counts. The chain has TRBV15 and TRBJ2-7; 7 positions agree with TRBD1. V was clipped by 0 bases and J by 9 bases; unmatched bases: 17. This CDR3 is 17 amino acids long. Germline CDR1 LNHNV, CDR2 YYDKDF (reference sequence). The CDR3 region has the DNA TGTGCCACCAGCAGAGATCTAACAGGGGCCGCCCTCAATGGGCAGTACTTC. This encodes CATSRDLTGAALNGQYF.

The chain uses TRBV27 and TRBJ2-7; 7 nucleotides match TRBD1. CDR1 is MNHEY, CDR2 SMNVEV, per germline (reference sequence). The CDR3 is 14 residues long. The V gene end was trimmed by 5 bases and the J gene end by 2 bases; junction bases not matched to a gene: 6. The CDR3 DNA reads TGTGCCAGCAGTAAGCGACAGGGAACCTACGAGCAGTACTTC. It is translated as CASSKRQGTYEQYF.

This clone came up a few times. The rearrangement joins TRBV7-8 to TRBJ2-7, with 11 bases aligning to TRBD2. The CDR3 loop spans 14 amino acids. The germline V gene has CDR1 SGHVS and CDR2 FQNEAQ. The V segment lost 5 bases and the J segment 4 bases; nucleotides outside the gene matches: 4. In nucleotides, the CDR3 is TGTGCCAGCAGCGCCGGGACTAGCGGATACGAGCAGTACTTC. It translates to CASSAGTSGYEQYF.

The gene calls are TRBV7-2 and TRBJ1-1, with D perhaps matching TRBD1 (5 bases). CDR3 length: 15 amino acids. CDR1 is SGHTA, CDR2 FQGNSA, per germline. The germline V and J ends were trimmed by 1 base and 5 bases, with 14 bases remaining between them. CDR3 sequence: CASSLDSGKWTEAFF. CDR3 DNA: TGTGCCAGCAGCTTAGACTCAGGGAAATGGACTGAAGCTTTCTTT.

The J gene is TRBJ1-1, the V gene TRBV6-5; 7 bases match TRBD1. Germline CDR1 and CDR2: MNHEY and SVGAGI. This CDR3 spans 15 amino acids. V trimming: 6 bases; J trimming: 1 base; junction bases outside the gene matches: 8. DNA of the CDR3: TGTGCCAGCAGCCCCCTAGGGGGCGGGAACACTGAAGCTTTCTTT. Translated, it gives CASSPLGGGNTEAFF.

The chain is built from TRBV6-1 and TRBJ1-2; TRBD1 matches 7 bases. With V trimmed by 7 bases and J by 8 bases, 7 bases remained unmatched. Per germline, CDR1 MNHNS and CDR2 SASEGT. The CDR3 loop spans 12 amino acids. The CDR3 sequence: CASNSGGGGYTF. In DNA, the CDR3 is TGTGCCAGCAATTCAGGGGGAGGAGGCTACACCTTC.

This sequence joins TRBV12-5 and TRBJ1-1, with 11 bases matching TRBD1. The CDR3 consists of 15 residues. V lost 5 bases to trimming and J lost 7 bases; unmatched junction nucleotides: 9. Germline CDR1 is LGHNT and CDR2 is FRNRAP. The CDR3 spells CASGPGGQGAGEAFF. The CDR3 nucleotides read TGTGCTAGTGGTCCCGGCGGACAGGGGGCGGGTGAAGCTTTCTTT.

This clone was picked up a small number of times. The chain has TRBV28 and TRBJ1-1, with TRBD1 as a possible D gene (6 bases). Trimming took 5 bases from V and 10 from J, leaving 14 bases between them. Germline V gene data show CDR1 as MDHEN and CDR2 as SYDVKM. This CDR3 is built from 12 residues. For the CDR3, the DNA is TGTGCCAGCAGTGCAGGGGATTTTTTAGCTTTCTTT. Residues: CASSAGDFLAFF.

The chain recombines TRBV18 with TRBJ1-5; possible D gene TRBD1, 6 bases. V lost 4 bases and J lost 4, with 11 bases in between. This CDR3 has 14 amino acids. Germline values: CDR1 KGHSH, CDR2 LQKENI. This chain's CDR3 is CASSQGTRNQPQHF. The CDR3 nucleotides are TGTGCCAGCTCACAAGGGACACGTAATCAGCCCCAGCATTTT.

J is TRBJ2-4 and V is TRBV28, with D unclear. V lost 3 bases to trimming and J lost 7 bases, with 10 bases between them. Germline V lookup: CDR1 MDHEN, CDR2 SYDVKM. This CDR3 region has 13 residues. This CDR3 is CASSFLENNIQYF. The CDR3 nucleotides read TGTGCCAGCAGTTTTTTAGAAAATAACATTCAGTACTTC.

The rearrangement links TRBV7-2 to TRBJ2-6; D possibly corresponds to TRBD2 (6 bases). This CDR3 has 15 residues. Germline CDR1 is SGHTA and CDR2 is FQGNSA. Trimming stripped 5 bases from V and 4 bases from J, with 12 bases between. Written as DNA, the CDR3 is TGTGCCAGCAGCCTGGAGGGATCCGGGGCCAACGTCCTGACTTTC. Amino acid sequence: CASSLEGSGANVLTF.

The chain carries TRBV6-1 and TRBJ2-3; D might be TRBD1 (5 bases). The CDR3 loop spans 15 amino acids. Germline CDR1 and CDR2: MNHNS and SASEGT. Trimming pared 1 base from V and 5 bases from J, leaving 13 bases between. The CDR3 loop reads CASSEGGRVRDTQYF. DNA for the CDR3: TGTGCCAGCAGTGAAGGGGGCAGGGTAAGAGATACGCAGTATTTT.

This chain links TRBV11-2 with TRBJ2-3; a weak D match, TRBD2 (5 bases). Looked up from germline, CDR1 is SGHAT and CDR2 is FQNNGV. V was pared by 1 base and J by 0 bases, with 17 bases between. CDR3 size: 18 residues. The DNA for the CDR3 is TGTGCCAGCAGCTTAGGGACTTTACTAGGACCGAGCACAGATACGCAGTATTTT. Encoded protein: CASSLGTLLGPSTDTQYF.

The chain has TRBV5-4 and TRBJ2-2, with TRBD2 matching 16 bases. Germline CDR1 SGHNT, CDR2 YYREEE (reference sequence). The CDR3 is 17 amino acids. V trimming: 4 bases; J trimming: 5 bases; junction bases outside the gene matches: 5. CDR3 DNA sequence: TGTGCCAGCAGCAAGGGACTAGCGGGAGGGAGGACCGGGGAGCTGTTTTTT. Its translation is CASSKGLAGGRTGELFF.

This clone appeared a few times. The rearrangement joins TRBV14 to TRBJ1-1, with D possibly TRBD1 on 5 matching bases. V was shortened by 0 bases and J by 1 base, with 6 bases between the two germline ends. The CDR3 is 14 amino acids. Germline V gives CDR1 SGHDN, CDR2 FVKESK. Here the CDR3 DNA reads TGTGCCAGCAGCCAAGAAGGGGCGAACACTGAAGCTTTCTTT. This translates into CASSQEGANTEAFF. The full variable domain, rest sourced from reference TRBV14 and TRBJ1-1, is EAGVTQFPSHSVIEKGQTVTLRCDPISGHDNLYWYRRVMGKEIKFLLHFVKESKQDESGMPNNRFLAERTGGTYSTLKVQPAELEDSGVYFCASSQEGANTEAFFGQGTRLTVV.

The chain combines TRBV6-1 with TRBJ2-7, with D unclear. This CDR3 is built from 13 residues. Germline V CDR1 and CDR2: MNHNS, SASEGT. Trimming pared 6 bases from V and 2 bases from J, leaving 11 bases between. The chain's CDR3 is CASRYGYTYEQYF. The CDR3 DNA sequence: TGTGCCAGCAGATACGGGTATACCTACGAGCAGTACTTC.

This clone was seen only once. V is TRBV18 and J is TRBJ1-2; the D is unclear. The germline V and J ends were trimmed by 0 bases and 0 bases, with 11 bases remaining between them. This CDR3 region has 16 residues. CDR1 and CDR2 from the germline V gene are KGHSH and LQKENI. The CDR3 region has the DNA TGTGCCAGCTCACCACCCCAGCAAACAGCTAACTATGGCTACACCTTC. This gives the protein CASSPPQQTANYGYTF.